This T cell receptor beta chain was recorded in a study of T-cell reconstitution after alpha-beta-depleted transplantation in children. Unique molecular identifiers were used in preparing the TCRbeta library. TCRdb ran MiXCR on the PCR reads and lists one entry per CDR3 protein. The data show roughly 500,000 distinct CDR3 sequences, 30% to 35% seen once. Trimming took off 6 bases at V and 2 bases at J, with 14 bases between the two ends. The CDR3 is 14 residues long. CDR1 and CDR2 from the germline V gene are MDHEN and SYDVKM. This sequence was found in a human donor who donated a stem cell graft to a child with aplastic anemia. The chain recombines TRBV28 with TRBJ2-7; no firm D call. Source: PBMCs from the stem cell graft donor, taken from the stem cell graft. CDR3 bases: TGTGCCAGCAGCCCGGGTGGGCGGACCTACGAGCAGTACTTC. This gives the protein CASSPGGRTYEQYF.